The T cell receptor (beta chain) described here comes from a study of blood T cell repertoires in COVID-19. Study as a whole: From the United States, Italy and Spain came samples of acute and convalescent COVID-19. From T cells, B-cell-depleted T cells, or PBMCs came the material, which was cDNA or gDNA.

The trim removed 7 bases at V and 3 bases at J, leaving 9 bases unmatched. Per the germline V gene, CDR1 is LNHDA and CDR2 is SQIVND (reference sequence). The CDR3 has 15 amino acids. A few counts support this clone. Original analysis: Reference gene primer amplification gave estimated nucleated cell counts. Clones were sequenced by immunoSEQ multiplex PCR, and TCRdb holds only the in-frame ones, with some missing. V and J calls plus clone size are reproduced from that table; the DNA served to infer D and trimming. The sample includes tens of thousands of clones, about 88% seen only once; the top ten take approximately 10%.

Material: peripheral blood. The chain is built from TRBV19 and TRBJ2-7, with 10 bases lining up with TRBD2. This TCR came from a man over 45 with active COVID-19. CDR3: CASKDSSGRGYEQYF. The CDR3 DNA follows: TGTGCCAGTAAGGACTCTAGCGGGAGAGGCTACGAGCAGTACTTC.